The source of this T cell receptor beta chain is a study of T cells in localized non-small cell lung cancer. The trim removed 5 bases at V and 0 bases at J, leaving 6 bases unmatched. The CDR3 length is 15 residues. Germline CDR1 and CDR2: PRHDT and FYEKMQ (reference sequence). The assay was immunoSEQ multiplex PCR, and TCRdb's table has in-frame clones only and misses some. The data show 75,000 to 90,000 clones, roughly 86% seen once. As concerns this clone: Its matching antigen is unknown.

Broader study findings: There were a median around 60 of the top 100 tumor clones appearing in adjacent lung. Heterogeneity cannot be ruled out, as sequencing used one tumor region only. There was an association of higher blood T cell density with longer overall survival. Adjacent uninvolved lung tissue had the highest T cell clonality, exceeding tumor.

The clonotype was recovered from a man aged 35-69 years with stage I lung adenocarcinoma. The V gene is TRBV13, the J gene TRBJ1-1; TRBD1 aligns across 7 bases. Source: peripheral blood, taken before any cancer treatment. CDR3 coding DNA: TGTGCCAGCAGCCCCCGACAGGGTGTGAACACTGAAGCTTTCTTT. It encodes CASSPRQGVNTEAFF.